These 14 T cell receptor beta chains originate from one sample sequenced in a study of T cells expressing NK-cell markers. TCRdb reworked the 5' RACE reads into one entry per CDR3 protein, no DNA. The table counts a few hundred thousand distinct CDR3 sequences; roughly 1.4% lies in the top ten. What was sequenced was blood T cells: a sorted CD56 or NKG2C T cell subset, CD4+ or CD8+ T cells, or bulk PBMC T cells (not recorded which). These TCRs come from a woman between 50 and 59 years old in good health.

The chain combines TRBV28 with TRBJ2-2. CDR3 size: 12 residues. Germline V lookup: CDR1 MDHEN, CDR2 SYDVKM. CDR3 sequence: CASSFALGELFF.

J is TRBJ2-5 and V is TRBV5-1; TCRdb calls TRBD1, which cannot be checked without DNA. CDR1 and CDR2 (germline): SGHRS, YFSETQ. The CDR3 totals 15 residues. CDR3 amino acids: CASSLAETGGETQYF.

The chain employs TRBV20-1 and TRBJ2-7; absent DNA, TCRdb's TRBD2 call cannot be checked. Germline lookup yields CDR1 DFQATT and CDR2 SNEGSKA (reference sequence). The CDR3 is made up of 14 amino acids. CDR3 sequence: CSARKRTSGNEQYF.

CDR3 in amino acids: CASSLELATSSYNEQFF. The rearrangement joins TRBV5-4 to TRBJ2-1. The CDR3 loop spans 17 amino acids. The germline V gene has CDR1 SGHNT and CDR2 YYREEE (reference sequence).

The rearrangement joins TRBV15 to TRBJ1-2; TCRdb gives TRBD1 as the D gene, but with no DNA this cannot be confirmed. The germline V gene encodes CDR1 LNHNV and CDR2 YYDKDF (reference sequence). CDR3 length: 14 residues. CDR3 residues: CATSRDGPGRGYTF.

The chain joins TRBV19 to TRBJ2-3; TCRdb picks TRBD1, but there is no DNA to check that call. Germline V gives CDR1 LNHDA, CDR2 SQIVND (reference sequence). The CDR3 consists of 14 residues. The chain's CDR3 is CASSMGVGTDTQYF. The full variable domain, its missing parts supplied by reference TRBV19 and TRBJ2-3, is DGGITQSPKYLFRKEGQNVTLSCEQNLNHDAMYWYRQDPGQGLRLIYYSQIVNDFQKGDIAEGYSVSREKKESFPLTVTSAQKNPTAFYLCASSMGVGTDTQYFGPGTRLTVL.

The chain recombines TRBV3-1 with TRBJ1-2. Per the germline V gene, CDR1 is LGHDT and CDR2 is YNNKEL (reference sequence). The CDR3 runs 15 residues. This chain's CDR3 is CASSQVGEPLYGYTF.

This chain connects TRBV5-1 to TRBJ1-3. The CDR3 covers 16 residues. From germline, CDR1 is SGHRS and CDR2 YFSETQ. CDR3 sequence: CASSLDGTHSGNTIYF.

The genes are TRBV24-1 and TRBJ2-1; TCRdb lists TRBD2, though no DNA is available to test this call. The CDR3 spans 15 residues. From germline, CDR1 is KGHDR and CDR2 SFDVKD. This CDR3 is CATQTSGWSYNEQFF.

V and J are TRBV20-1 and TRBJ2-7; absent DNA, TCRdb's TRBD2 call cannot be checked. The CDR3 extends over 14 amino acids. In germline, CDR1 is DFQATT, CDR2 SNEGSKA (reference sequence). The CDR3 region is CSARGGAGDGEQYF.

The CDR3 sequence: CASSLKEGLIRGEQFF. The J gene is TRBJ2-1, the V gene TRBV3-1; TCRdb returns TRBD2, unconfirmable since there is no DNA. Germline V lookup: CDR1 LGHDT, CDR2 YNNKEL (reference sequence). The CDR3 is made up of 16 amino acids.

The chain couples TRBV24-1 to TRBJ2-3; TCRdb outputs TRBD1, but without DNA this stays unchecked. Germline V CDR1 and CDR2: KGHDR, SFDVKD. The length of the CDR3 is 14 residues. CDR3 loop: CATSLGGAIGTQYF.

Here the CDR3 reads CASSSLLWDRNTGELFF. The rearrangement joins TRBV11-2 to TRBJ2-2; TCRdb picks TRBD1, but there is no DNA to check that call. Looked up from germline, CDR1 is SGHAT and CDR2 is FQNNGV. This CDR3 region has 17 residues.

The chain is built from TRBV4-1 and TRBJ2-3; the TCRdb D gene call, TRBD2, has no DNA to confirm it. This CDR3 region has 15 residues. CDR1 is MGHRA, CDR2 YSYEKL, per germline. The CDR3 here is CASSQDPRATDTQYF.